Listed here are 25 T cell receptor beta chains from one sample, sequenced in a study of blood T cell repertoires in COVID-19 (dated by TCRdb to 2019 to 2021). Library preparation used the immunoSEQ multiplex PCR assay. Entries here come from immuneACCESS through TCRdb and include only in-frame sequences with V and J called. Some clones fail to appear in such tables; in the studies checked, an unresolved V gene covers under half of the shortfall, and the cause of the remainder is unknown. This sample is represented by more than 95,000 clones; approximately 84% of them were singletons. The ten largest clones represent 6.2% of the sample. The sequencing sample was made of peripheral blood. The receptors shown here come from a human donor in a cohort sampled during active COVID-19.

This chain uses TRBV21-1 with TRBJ2-5; TRBD2 reflects the table's D call only, with no check against the DNA. TRBV21-1 counts as a pseudogene. This CDR3 has 16 amino acids. This chain's CDR3 is CASTSPCGSYGGTQYF. CDR3 coding DNA: TGTGCCAGCACCTCTCCTTGCGGGAGCTACGGGGGGACCCAGTACTTC.

The table lists this clone with a few counts. The chain combines TRBV5-6 with TRBJ2-7, with a tentative D call TRBD1 (6 bases). The germline V gene encodes CDR1 SGHDT and CDR2 YYEEEE. The CDR3 has 13 amino acids. Between the trimmed V and J ends, which lost 4 bases and 3 bases, there was a span of 11 bases. Here the CDR3 DNA reads TGTGCCAGCAGCCGGGACACCCGCTACGAGCAGTACTTC. Translation: CASSRDTRYEQYF.

V usage is TRBV2 and J usage is TRBJ1-2; maybe TRBD1 (5 bases). This CDR3 is 12 amino acids long. CDR1 and CDR2 (germline): SNHLY, FYNNEI. The V end lost 3 bases, the J end lost 8 bases, and 10 bases lay between the germline ends. In DNA, the CDR3 is TGTGCCAGCAGTGAGGGGCCGGACGGCTACACCTTC. The encoded protein is CASSEGPDGYTF.

This clone was picked up one time. J is TRBJ2-3 and V is TRBV27; D uncertain. This CDR3 is built from 14 residues. Germline CDR1 is MNHEY and CDR2 is SMNVEV (reference sequence). With 4 bases removed from V and 2 bases from J, the gap between germline ends came to 10 bases. The CDR3 sequence is CASSSAETTDTQYF. CDR3 coding DNA: TGTGCCAGCAGTTCGGCGGAGACCACAGATACGCAGTATTTT.

The chain is built from TRBV4-1 and TRBJ2-3, with 7 positions matching TRBD1. Germline V CDR1 and CDR2: MGHRA, YSYEKL. Losses at the gene ends were 4 bases for V and 4 bases for J; bases not matched to a gene: 5. The CDR3 covers 14 residues. The CDR3 spells CASSLEGAADTQYF. The CDR3 coding sequence is TGCGCCAGCAGCCTTGAGGGGGCTGCAGATACGCAGTATTTT.

Comment on this clone: At one boundary the junction diverges from the germline segment, which might be a read error. This sample also contains other DNA sequences that code for the same CDR3. The chain couples TRBV5-1 to TRBJ1-1, with 7 bases aligning to TRBD1. Germline-derived CDR1 and CDR2 are SGHRS and YFSETQ. The CDR3 is 14 residues long. The CDR3 region has the DNA TGCGCCAGCAGTTTGGGACAGATGAACACTGAAGCTTTCTTT. Protein sequence: CASSLGQMNTEAFF.

This clone has more than one count but fewer than ten. The V call is TRBV27, the J call TRBJ2-7, with a weak D call TRBD2 (5 bases). Germline loops: CDR1 MNHEY, CDR2 SMNVEV (reference sequence). Between the trimmed V and J ends, which lost 5 bases and 2 bases, there was a span of 13 bases. The CDR3 totals 14 residues. CDR3 protein: CASSRSGNTYEQYF. The CDR3 DNA follows: TGTGCCAGCAGTAGGTCCGGGAATACCTACGAGCAGTACTTC.

In its sample, this clone was seen a few times. V usage is TRBV19 and J usage is TRBJ2-7; possible D gene TRBD1, 5 bases. This CDR3 has 15 residues. Trimming stripped 7 bases from V and 6 bases from J, with 22 bases between. Germline CDR1 LNHDA, CDR2 SQIVND (reference sequence). The CDR3 loop reads CASTPQGGVMGEQYF. The DNA of the CDR3 is TGTGCCAGTACCCCTCAGGGTGGGGTTATGGGCGAGCAGTACTTC.

The chain couples TRBV2 to TRBJ1-2; possibly TRBD1 for D (6 bases). Germline V gives CDR1 SNHLY, CDR2 FYNNEI. V was trimmed by 0 bases and J by 2 bases, leaving 13 bases between them. This CDR3 is 16 amino acids long. CDR3 nucleotides: TGTGCCAGCAGTGAAGCGGGAGGGACACCCAACTATGGCTACACCTTC. Residues: CASSEAGGTPNYGYTF.

This chain joins TRBV18 and TRBJ2-6; D is possibly TRBD1 (5 bases). The CDR3 contains 16 residues. Trimming took 1 base from V and 4 from J, leaving 11 bases between them. Germline V lookup: CDR1 KGHSH, CDR2 LQKENI. CDR3 region: CASSPLPGSGANVLTF. The DNA for the CDR3 is TGTGCCAGCTCACCACTGCCAGGGTCCGGGGCCAACGTCCTGACTTTC.

The rearrangement joins TRBV6-5 to TRBJ2-7; TRBD1 is a possible D gene (5 bases). Germline-derived CDR1 and CDR2 are MNHEY and SVGAGI. V lost 10 bases and J lost 5, with 9 bases in between. The CDR3 totals 10 residues. The CDR3 sequence: CATGLNEQYF. For the CDR3, the DNA is TGTGCCACAGGGCTCAACGAGCAGTACTTC.

The chain combines TRBV5-1 with TRBJ2-7, with D possibly TRBD1 on 6 matching bases. Trimming removed 3 bases at V and 4 bases at J, with 8 bases between. The CDR3 totals 12 residues. Per the germline V gene, CDR1 is SGHRS and CDR2 is YFSETQ. DNA of the CDR3: TGCGCCAGCAGCTCAGGGGCGTACGAGCAGTACTTC. This translates into CASSSGAYEQYF.

The genes are TRBV6-6 and TRBJ2-1; 8 nucleotides agree with TRBD1. The germline gives CDR1 MNHNY, CDR2 SVGAGI (reference sequence). The junction had 7 bases not matched to a gene; V was cut back by 2 bases and J by 7 bases. The CDR3 spans 15 residues. The CDR3 sequence: CASSYGQGVANEQFF. The CDR3, as DNA: TGTGCCAGCAGTTACGGACAGGGAGTGGCAAATGAGCAGTTCTTC.

This chain links TRBV2 with TRBJ1-1; D not certain. Germline V lookup: CDR1 SNHLY, CDR2 FYNNEI. This CDR3 spans 14 amino acids. V lost 2 bases and J lost 1, with 8 bases in between. The CDR3 DNA reads TGTGCCAGCAGTGAACTCTCCCCGAACACTGAAGCTTTCTTT. Encoded protein: CASSELSPNTEAFF.

V is TRBV6-4 and J is TRBJ1-1; D gene unclear. Between the trimmed V and J ends, which lost 8 bases and 2 bases, there was a span of 12 bases. The CDR3 runs to 13 residues. CDR1 is MRHNA and CDR2 is SNTAGT in the germline V gene. CDR3 amino acids: CASASEENTEAFF. CDR3 in DNA: TGTGCCAGCGCGTCCGAGGAAAACACTGAAGCTTTCTTT.

V gene TRBV20-1 combines with J gene TRBJ2-7; 11 bases fit TRBD1. Germline loops: CDR1 DFQATT, CDR2 SNEGSKA (reference sequence). CDR3 length equals 14 residues. Trimming at V came to 3 bases and at J to 4 bases, leaving 5 bases not matched to a gene. CDR3 bases: TGCAGTGCTAGTCGGACAGGGGGCTCTTACGAGCAGTACTTC. This codes for CSASRTGGSYEQYF.

This sequence joins TRBV28 and TRBJ2-7, with 11 bases matching TRBD2. J gave up 3 bases and V 7 bases, and 5 bases lay outside the gene matches. The CDR3 runs to 14 residues. CDR1 is MDHEN and CDR2 is SYDVKM in the germline V gene. The CDR3 region has the DNA TGTGCCAGCACCCGAGGGACTAGCGGCTACGAGCAGTACTTC. Its translation: CASTRGTSGYEQYF.

This chain links TRBV6-5 with TRBJ1-6; D perhaps matches TRBD1 (5 bases). Trimming took 2 bases from V and 7 from J, leaving 12 bases between them. Looked up from germline, CDR1 is MNHEY and CDR2 is SVGAGI. The CDR3 runs 15 residues. The CDR3: CASSYGGAENSPLHF. The CDR3 nucleotides read TGTGCCAGCAGTTACGGTGGGGCGGAGAATTCACCCCTCCACTTT.

The chain is built from TRBV29-1 and TRBJ2-3; 12 bases align to TRBD2. Germline CDR1 reads SQVTM; CDR2 reads ANQGSEA. CDR3 length: 15 amino acids. The trim removed 4 bases at V and 4 bases at J, leaving 6 bases unmatched. In DNA, the CDR3 is TGCAGCGTTGTCCCTAGCGGGGGGGCAGCAGATACGCAGTATTTT. Encoded protein: CSVVPSGGAADTQYF.

The chain is built from TRBV6-5 and TRBJ1-3; D unclear. CDR1 MNHEY and CDR2 SVGAGI come from the germline V gene. The CDR3 runs to 14 residues. Trimming took off 0 bases at V and 0 bases at J, with 3 bases between the two ends. The CDR3 nucleotides read TGTGCCAGCAGTTACTCCAACTCTGGAAACACCATATATTTT. Residues: CASSYSNSGNTIYF.

This chain joins TRBV7-8 and TRBJ2-3; D perhaps matches TRBD1 (6 bases). The CDR3 consists of 18 residues. Per the germline V gene, CDR1 is SGHVS and CDR2 is FQNEAQ. The V end was cut by 1 base, the J end by 1 base, with 18 bases between. This CDR3 is CASSLGTQGGSGTDTQYF. The CDR3 DNA is TGTGCCAGCAGCTTAGGAACTCAAGGGGGTTCGGGCACAGATACGCAGTATTTT.

This chain joins TRBV2 and TRBJ2-7, with D unresolved. With 2 bases removed from V and 3 bases from J, the gap between germline ends came to 5 bases. There are 12 residues in the CDR3. The germline V gene has CDR1 SNHLY and CDR2 FYNNEI. CDR3 nucleotide sequence: TGTGCCAGCAGTGAAACGGGCTACGAGCAGTACTTC. It translates to CASSETGYEQYF. Drawing the rest from reference TRBV2 and TRBJ2-7, the complete variable domain is EPEVTQTPSHQVTQMGQEVILRCVPISNHLYFYWYRQILGQKVEFLVSFYNNEISEKSEIFDDQFSVERPDGSNFTLKIRSTKLEDSAMYFCASSETGYEQYFGPGTRLTVT.

The CDR3 DNA sequence: TGCGCCAGCAGCCAGACAGGGGGCTCTATGGAGACCCAGTACTTC. This gives the protein CASSQTGGSMETQYF. The chain employs TRBV4-1 and TRBJ2-5, with TRBD1 matching 10 bases. CDR3 size: 15 residues. The germline V gene encodes CDR1 MGHRA and CDR2 YSYEKL. The ends lost 3 bases at V and 5 bases at J; junction bases unmatched: 6.

The chain combines TRBV27 with TRBJ2-1, with a weak D call TRBD2 (5 bases). V shed 8 bases and J shed 3 bases, with 8 bases lying between them. The germline V gene encodes CDR1 MNHEY and CDR2 SMNVEV (reference sequence). The CDR3 totals 12 residues. DNA for the CDR3: TGTGCCAGCCTTAGCGTCTACAATGAGCAGTTCTTC. It codes for CASLSVYNEQFF.

The chain uses TRBV12-3 or TRBV12-4 and TRBJ2-3; D call uncertain. V gave up 3 bases and J gave up 3 bases, with 7 bases separating them. The CDR3 has 13 residues. This CDR3 reads CASSFTVTDTQYF. CDR3 nucleotides: TGTGCCAGCAGTTTCACGGTGACAGATACGCAGTATTTT.